This T cell receptor beta chain came from a study of blood T cell repertoires in COVID-19 (dated by TCRdb to 2020 to 2022). General notes on the study: Collaborator samples came from the United States, Italy and Spain and covered acute and convalescent phases of COVID-19. Where available, HLA class I and class II types were obtained from metadata supplied by the sample provider rather than from assay-based typing. Samples were obtained from the ongoing ImmuneRACE study (first 160 participants) and from 1,000 to 1,500 subjects provided by 6 global collaborators. The sample metadata nearly always contained a de-identified subject ID, COVID-19 status, age in years and sex. The dataset comprised deeply sampled blood TCRbeta repertoires from subjects exposed to, actively infected with, or recovered from COVID-19. The repertoires were made available in a free public database intended to serve as a resource for research on the immune response to SARS-CoV-2. The material from the prospective study consisted of cDNA or gDNA derived from T cells, B-cell-depleted T cells, or PBMCs.

What the authors observed across the whole study: The amount of clinical and demographic metadata varied by source and participant and was provided uncurated.

The CDR3, cysteine through phenylalanine, is 13 amino acids long. Of the read, only the CDR3 DNA is kept; its 39 bases are in frame from base 1. V ends up 5 bases short and J 8 bases short, with an unmatched junction base count of 8. Each collaborating institution followed its own protocols to collect whole blood in K2EDTA tubes. For TCRbeta analysis, collaborator samples were shipped as frozen whole blood, as isolated PBMCs, or as DNA extracted from either sample type. In its sample, this clone was seen once. The specificity of this receptor is unknown. The input lacks base qualities; no much larger clone sits a single base away. TCRbeta CDR3 regions were amplified from genomic DNA using the immunoSEQ Assay, a bias-controlled multiplex PCR. Processing in the source paper ran as follows. The number of nucleated cells in each sample was estimated by amplification of reference gene primers within the assay. To quantify the absolute abundance of each unique TCRbeta CDR3 rearrangement, sequence reads were collapsed and filtered. For each sample, productive Simpson clonality was calculated as the square root of Simpson's diversity index across productive rearrangements. TCRdb limited this immuneACCESS table to in-frame rearrangements with V and J called. A share of clones is missing; checked studies link under half to unresolved V genes, and the rest is unexplained. V and J calls and clone size are those listed in that table; D and trimming were worked out from the DNA. A total of about 200,000 clones appear in this sample, 89% of them only once. The ten largest make up approximately 7% of the sample.

The sample comprised peripheral blood. Recombination connected TRBV12-3 or TRBV12-4 to TRBJ1-2; TRBD1 agrees with 7 junctional bases. The source is a man in his forties with acute or convalescent COVID-19. The CDR3 corresponds to CASSPSRGYGYTF. The DNA sequence follows: TGTGCCAGCAGTCCGTCCAGGGGGTACGGCTACACCTTC.